Shown below are 6 T cell receptor beta chains from a single sample sequenced in a study of breast tumors, draining lymph nodes, adjacent tissues (dated by TCRdb to the mid-2010s). The axillary draining lymph nodes of breast cancer patients were the source of the lymph node samples. Library preparation used multiplex PCR. Sequenced using an Illumina HiSeq 2000. Using fastp at Q25 and MiXCR, TCRdb reprocessed the public reads and kept productive beta chains. Here each entry gathers all rows of one CDR3 protein and keeps the most common genes and DNA. This sample holds 150,000 to 200,000 distinct CDR3 sequences; 30% to 35% were observed only once. Together, the top ten hold about 4% of the sample. The sequencing input was axillary lymph node tissue. These TCRs come from a female donor with breast cancer. Some clones in this sample may be carry-over from other donors' samples.

For this clonotype: As the CDR3 is not closed by the conserved phenylalanine or tryptophan, this likely results from a read error. The chain is built from TRBV3-1 and TRBJ2-7, with 8 bases lining up with TRBD1. CDR3 length: 14 amino acids. Germline CDR1 reads LGHDT; CDR2 reads YNNKEL (reference sequence). With V trimmed by 1 base and J by 2 bases, 1 base remained unmatched. Here the CDR3 DNA reads TGTGCCAGCAGCCAAGGACAGGGGACCTACGAGCAGTACTAC. This encodes CASSQGQGTYEQYY.

This rearrangement joins TRBV4-2 to TRBJ2-5, with TRBD2 identical over 8 bases. The CDR3 is 17 residues long. Germline loops: CDR1 LGHNA, CDR2 YNFKEQ. V was pared by 3 bases and J by 5 bases, with 14 bases of the junction left unmatched. The CDR3 bases are TGTGCCAGCAGCCATATGCTAAGCGGGAGCTACAATGAGACCCAGTACTTC. Translating it yields CASSHMLSGSYNETQYF.

The table lists this clonotype with many counts. The chain uses TRBV12-3 or TRBV12-4 and TRBJ1-4, with 7 bases lining up with TRBD1. This CDR3 has 15 residues. With 6 bases clipped from V and 2 bases from J, the junction kept 6 bases outside the gene matches. The CDR3 DNA sequence: TGTGCCAGCAGGAAGACAGGGATCACTAATGAAAAACTGTTTTTT. It codes for CASRKTGITNEKLFF.

The gene calls are TRBV7-2 and TRBJ1-4, with D unresolved. The germline gives CDR1 SGHTA, CDR2 FQGNSA. V lost 6 bases to trimming and J lost 5 bases, with 28 bases between them. There are 19 residues in the CDR3. CDR3 DNA sequence: TGTGCCAGCAGTAAAACCCCCAGCGGGAGGGCCGGGGAAAATGAAAAACTGTTTTTT. This translates into CASSKTPSGRAGENEKLFF.

In its sample, this clonotype was seen many times. The chain has TRBV18 and TRBJ2-7; the D is unclear. Germline CDR1 reads KGHSH; CDR2 reads LQKENI. The length of the CDR3 is 13 residues. Between the trimmed V and J ends, which lost 3 bases and 2 bases, there was a span of 8 bases. The CDR3 DNA follows: TGTGCCAGCTCACCTATCGAGGCCTACGAGCAGTACTTC. This encodes CASSPIEAYEQYF.

This chain joins TRBV2 and TRBJ2-1, with D unclear. CDR1 is SNHLY and CDR2 is FYNNEI in the germline V gene. Trimming stripped 2 bases from V and 6 bases from J, with 8 bases between. This CDR3 spans 13 amino acids. The CDR3 is CASSEFGVNEQFF. The CDR3 nucleotides are TGTGCCAGCAGTGAATTTGGGGTCAATGAGCAGTTCTTC.